These 28 T cell receptor beta chains were sequenced from one sample in a study of blood T cell repertoires in COVID-19. The assay was immunoSEQ multiplex PCR, and TCRdb's table has in-frame clones only and misses some. The sample holds some 270,000 clones, 75% to 90% seen once. The specimen was PBMCs or T cells enriched from blood (not recorded which). The source of these receptors is a woman aged 35 to 49 who had been exposed to COVID-19.

The chain recombines TRBV14 with TRBJ2-5; D is possibly TRBD2 (5 bases). This CDR3 contains 17 residues. Germline V CDR1 and CDR2: SGHDN, FVKESK. Trimming took off 1 base at V and 0 bases at J, with 15 bases between the two ends. The DNA for the CDR3 is TGTGCCAGCAGCCAAGCCCGAGCAGTAGCGTACCAAGAGACCCAGTACTTC. Translating gives CASSQARAVAYQETQYF.

This clone was counted only a few times. The chain carries TRBV6-5 and TRBJ1-1; D perhaps matches TRBD1 (5 bases). V was trimmed by 0 bases and J by 3 bases, leaving 11 bases between them. Germline V gene sequence: CDR1 MNHEY, CDR2 SVGAGI. This CDR3 comprises 15 residues. The CDR3 reads CASSYSRTFDTEAFF. The DNA of the CDR3 is TGTGCCAGCAGTTACTCGAGGACATTCGACACTGAAGCTTTCTTT.

The genes are TRBV24-1 and TRBJ1-5; the D is unclear. Trimming left V 6 bases short and J 1 base short, with 9 bases between. CDR3 length: 14 residues. Germline values: CDR1 KGHDR, CDR2 SFDVKD. Here the CDR3 DNA reads TGTGCCACCAGTTCCACGGTGAGCAATCAGCCCCAGCATTTT. Amino acids: CATSSTVSNQPQHF.

In this sample, this clone turned up a few times. This sequence joins TRBV21-1 and TRBJ2-3; TRBD1, as called in the table, went unchecked against the DNA. TRBV21-1 is reported as a pseudogene. The CDR3 sequence is 17 residues long. The CDR3 region has the DNA TGTGCCAGCAGCAAAAACGGGACAACCGGTGTCACAGATACGCAGTATTTT. It is translated as CASSKNGTTGVTDTQYF.

This clone appeared a single time. This sequence joins TRBV29-1 and TRBJ1-3; a possible D gene is TRBD1 (5 bases). In germline, CDR1 is SQVTM, CDR2 ANQGSEA. Trimming took off 6 bases at V and 2 bases at J, with 17 bases between the two ends. The CDR3 runs to 15 residues. For the CDR3, the DNA is TGCAGCGTGCGGCGTTCTGTGGGGCCTGGAAACACCATATATTTT. It yields the protein CSVRRSVGPGNTIYF. The complete variable domain, with remaining parts taken from reference TRBV29-1 and TRBJ1-3, reads SAVISQKPSRDICQRGTSLTIQCQVDSQVTMMFWYRQQPGQSLTLIATANQGSEATYESGFVIDKFPISRPNLTFSTLTVSNMSPEDSSIYLCSVRRSVGPGNTIYFGEGSWLTVV.

V and J are TRBV6-2 or TRBV6-3 and TRBJ1-4; TRBD1 is a possible D gene (5 bases). The germline V and J ends were trimmed by 2 bases and 5 bases, with 9 bases remaining between them. The CDR3 is 14 residues long. Germline lookup yields CDR1 MNHEY and CDR2 SVGEGT. The CDR3 region is CASSYHRTNEKLFF. In nucleotides, the CDR3 is TGTGCCAGCAGTTACCACCGGACAAATGAAAAACTGTTTTTT.

The chain is built from TRBV7-2 and TRBJ1-6; TRBD1 is a possible D gene (5 bases). Germline CDR1 and CDR2: SGHTA and FQGNSA. The CDR3 loop spans 15 amino acids. With 4 bases removed from V and 10 bases from J, the gap between germline ends came to 17 bases. CDR3 in amino acids: CASSSSRQGSSPLHF. The CDR3 DNA reads TGTGCCAGCAGCTCCTCACGCCAGGGCTCGTCACCCCTCCACTTT.

V and J are TRBV7-9 and TRBJ1-1; a weak D match, TRBD1 (5 bases). The germline V gene has CDR1 SEHNR and CDR2 FQNEAQ (reference sequence). This CDR3 comprises 16 residues. The V gene lost 1 base and the J gene lost 0 bases, with 12 bases spanning the gap. The CDR3 reads CASSLEGRGLNTEAFF. CDR3 coding DNA: TGTGCCAGCAGCTTAGAAGGAAGGGGCTTGAACACTGAAGCTTTCTTT.

The chain couples TRBV19 to TRBJ1-5, with 9 bases lining up with TRBD1. J gave up 4 bases and V 9 bases, and 7 bases lay outside the gene matches. The CDR3 has 14 amino acids. Per germline, CDR1 LNHDA and CDR2 SQIVND (reference sequence). CDR3 sequence: CASHSGTGNQPQHF. CDR3 bases: TGTGCCAGCCATTCCGGGACAGGGAATCAGCCCCAGCATTTT.

The rearrangement uses TRBV2 and TRBJ2-5; D not resolved. CDR1 is SNHLY and CDR2 is FYNNEI in the germline V gene. This CDR3 region has 12 residues. Deletions cut 2 bases from V and 2 bases from J, with 3 bases between. CDR3 sequence reads: CASSERQETQYF. CDR3 nucleotide sequence: TGTGCCAGCAGTGAACGGCAAGAGACCCAGTACTTC.

Written as DNA, the CDR3 is TGTGCCAGCTCACTCGCACAGACAACCTATGGCTACACCTTC. It is translated as CASSLAQTTYGYTF. The chain is built from TRBV18 and TRBJ1-2; D remains unclear. Germline V lookup: CDR1 KGHSH, CDR2 LQKENI. V lost 4 bases, J lost 4 bases, and 13 bases lay in between. The CDR3 is 14 residues long.

In this sample, this clone turned up once. V and J are TRBV7-2 and TRBJ1-6, with TRBD1 matching 11 bases. The CDR3 has 14 amino acids. In germline, CDR1 is SGHTA, CDR2 FQGNSA. The V and J ends lost 6 bases and 7 bases, in that order; junction bases with no gene match: 2. In DNA form, the CDR3 reads TGTGCCAGCAGACGGGACAGGGGGAATTCACCCCTCCACTTT. This translates into CASRRDRGNSPLHF.

This clone was picked up a small number of times. The chain employs TRBV6-5 and TRBJ2-5, with D tentatively TRBD2 (6 bases). V was shortened by 6 bases and J by 3 bases, with 14 bases between the two germline ends. Germline-derived CDR1 and CDR2 are MNHEY and SVGAGI. CDR3 size: 14 residues. The CDR3: CASSPIGTEETQYF. The DNA for the CDR3 is TGTGCCAGCAGCCCAATCGGGACTGAAGAGACCCAGTACTTC.

The V call is TRBV7-8, the J call TRBJ2-3, with 10 bases identical to TRBD2. Per the germline V gene, CDR1 is SGHVS and CDR2 is FQNEAQ. The CDR3 runs to 16 residues. V shed 0 bases and J 4 bases; nucleotides not matched to a gene: 4. The CDR3 spells CASSLAGAGGPDTQYF. CDR3 nucleotides: TGTGCCAGCAGCTTAGCCGGAGCGGGAGGGCCAGATACGCAGTATTTT.

CDR3 residues: CASSLETLNEQFF. The CDR3 region has the DNA TGCGCCAGCAGCCTAGAAACCTTAAATGAGCAGTTCTTC. This rearrangement joins TRBV5-1 to TRBJ2-1; unclear D gene. The CDR3 totals 13 residues. The V gene's germline CDR1 is SGHRS and CDR2 YFSETQ. Between the trimmed V and J ends, which lost 4 bases and 7 bases, there was a span of 12 bases.

The chain recombines TRBV7-2 with TRBJ2-5; D is possibly TRBD2 (6 bases). CDR1 is SGHTA and CDR2 is FQGNSA in the germline V gene. Trimming removed 6 bases from V and 1 base from J, with 18 bases in between. This CDR3 is built from 16 residues. The CDR3 DNA reads TGTGCCAGCAGATTATTAGGAGGGCCGCCCCAAGAGACCCAGTACTTC. Translating gives CASRLLGGPPQETQYF.

The chain couples TRBV28 to TRBJ2-7, with a tentative D call TRBD1 (5 bases). This CDR3 region has 13 residues. Trimming cost V 6 bases and J 3 bases, with 12 bases left between them. CDR1 and CDR2 (germline): MDHEN, SYDVKM. In DNA, the CDR3 is TGTGCCAGCAGCCAGGACATTTTCTACGAGCAGTACTTC. Residues: CASSQDIFYEQYF.

J is TRBJ1-5 and V is TRBV5-1; tentative D call: TRBD1 (5 bases). CDR3 length: 14 residues. The V and J ends lost 6 bases and 0 bases respectively, with 10 bases between them. The V gene's germline CDR1 is SGHRS and CDR2 YFSETQ. CDR3 region: CASILTVSNQPQHF. The CDR3 coding sequence is TGCGCCAGCATTTTGACAGTTAGCAATCAGCCCCAGCATTTT. The complete variable domain, with remaining parts taken from reference TRBV5-1 and TRBJ1-5, reads KAGVTQTPRYLIKTRGQQVTLSCSPISGHRSVSWYQQTPGQGLQFLFEYFSETQRNKGNFPGRFSGRQFSNSRSEMNVSTLELGDSALYLCASILTVSNQPQHFGDGTRLSIL.

This chain uses TRBV6-6 with TRBJ2-2; tentatively, D is TRBD2 (5 bases). CDR1 and CDR2 from the germline V gene are MNHNY and SVGAGI (reference sequence). CDR3 length: 13 amino acids. V lost 6 bases and J lost 3, with 8 bases in between. In DNA, the CDR3 is TGTGCCAGCAGCGCCGGGGACACCGGGGAGCTGTTTTTT. Its protein is CASSAGDTGELFF.

In this sample, this clone turned up once. The chain links TRBV24-1 to TRBJ1-2, with 8 bases lining up with TRBD1. This CDR3 is 15 amino acids long. V trimming: 4 bases; J trimming: 4 bases; junction bases outside the gene matches: 7. The germline gives CDR1 KGHDR, CDR2 SFDVKD. CDR3 in amino acids: CATSDTGQGSYGYTF. Written as DNA, the CDR3 is TGTGCCACCAGTGACACCGGACAGGGCAGCTATGGCTACACCTTC.

On this clone itself: The junction differs from germline at one of its ends, possibly a read error. The chain carries TRBV2 and TRBJ1-2; a possible D gene is TRBD1 (6 bases). In germline, CDR1 is SNHLY, CDR2 FYNNEI. CDR3 length: 14 amino acids. DNA for the CDR3: TGTGCCAGCAGTGAAGGATTGGTCGCCGGGACACATTATTTC. It encodes CASSEGLVAGTHYF.

This clone showed up just once. V is TRBV24-1 and J is TRBJ2-7; TRBD2 matches 10 bases. CDR3 length: 16 residues. V trimming: 5 bases; J trimming: 4 bases; junction bases outside the gene matches: 10. The germline gives CDR1 KGHDR, CDR2 SFDVKD. DNA of the CDR3: TGTGCCACCAGTGCCTTAAGCGGGAGGGCCCAATACGAGCAGTACGTC. Protein sequence: CATSALSGRAQYEQYV.

The chain combines TRBV30 with TRBJ1-6; TRBD1 matches at 8 bases. With V trimmed by 2 bases and J by 6 bases, 3 bases remained unmatched. The germline CDR1 and CDR2 sequences are GTSNPN and SVGIG (reference sequence). There are 14 residues in the CDR3. CDR3 bases: TGTGCCTGGAGTTTTGGACAGGGTAATTCACCCCTCCACTTT. Translation gives CAWSFGQGNSPLHF.

V gene TRBV24-1 combines with J gene TRBJ1-2; 7 bases line up with TRBD1. The V and J ends lost 4 bases and 5 bases, in that order; junction bases with no gene match: 6. In germline, CDR1 is KGHDR, CDR2 SFDVKD. The CDR3 is 14 amino acids. CDR3 amino acids: CATSEADRVYGYTF. CDR3 nucleotide sequence: TGTGCCACCAGTGAGGCTGACAGGGTTTATGGCTACACCTTC.

This sequence joins TRBV28 and TRBJ2-2; D unresolved. CDR1 and CDR2 (germline): MDHEN, SYDVKM. Deletions cut 8 bases from V and 5 bases from J, with 18 bases between. The CDR3 contains 15 residues. The CDR3 nucleotides are TGTGCCAGCTTTGTAGGTCAGGTATCGACCGGGGAGCTGTTTTTT. Encoded protein: CASFVGQVSTGELFF.

The gene calls are TRBV11-3 and TRBJ1-2; TRBD1 aligns across 8 bases. This CDR3 region has 12 residues. V gave up 5 bases and J gave up 7 bases; unmatched junction bases: 3. Germline V lookup: CDR1 SGHNT, CDR2 YENEEA. DNA of the CDR3: TGTGCCAGCAGCCACACAGGGGGTGGCTACACCTTC. Translated: CASSHTGGGYTF.

The V gene is TRBV19, the J gene TRBJ1-3, with D perhaps matching TRBD1 (5 bases). V gave up 1 base and J gave up 6 bases, with 13 bases separating them. CDR3 size: 15 residues. CDR1 is LNHDA, CDR2 SQIVND, per germline (reference sequence). The CDR3 reads CASSIVGRVANTIYF. As DNA, the CDR3 is TGTGCCAGTAGTATAGTCGGCAGGGTCGCAAACACCATATATTTT.

The chain couples TRBV3-1 (or the pseudogene TRBV3-2) to TRBJ2-5; possible D gene TRBD2, 7 bases. The CDR3 consists of 17 residues. The germline V gene encodes CDR1 LGHDT and CDR2 YNNKEL (reference sequence). V was trimmed by 0 bases and J by 5 bases, leaving 19 bases between them. CDR3: CASSQEPQGGDWETQYF. CDR3 nucleotide sequence: TGTGCCAGCAGCCAAGAACCTCAAGGGGGGGATTGGGAGACCCAGTACTTC.